Following are 2 T cell receptor beta chains from one sample sequenced in a study of blood T cell repertoires in COVID-19. TCRdb keeps only in-frame clones here, not all; method: immunoSEQ multiplex PCR. The table lists roughly 280,000 clones, around 87% of them singletons. Sequencing used PBMCs or T cells enriched from blood (not recorded which). Receptors were obtained from a woman aged 18-30 years who had recovered from COVID-19.

The rearrangement joins TRBV11-3 to TRBJ2-1; 10 bases align to TRBD2. The J segment lost 8 bases and the V segment lost 1 base, leaving 8 bases of the junction unmatched. This CDR3 contains 16 residues. Germline CDR1 is SGHNT and CDR2 is YENEEA. The CDR3 here is CASSLGGGLAVHEQFF. The CDR3, as DNA: TGTGCCAGCAGCTTAGGGGGAGGACTAGCGGTCCATGAGCAGTTCTTC. Combining the CDR3 with reference TRBV11-3 and TRBJ2-1 gives the whole variable domain EAGVVQSPRYKIIEKKQPVAFWCNPISGHNTLYWYLQNLGQGPELLIRYENEEAVDDSQLPKDRFSAERLKGVDSTLKIQPAELGDSAVYLCASSLGGGLAVHEQFFGPGTRLTVL.

The chain links TRBV6-5 to TRBJ1-2, with TRBD1 as a possible D gene (5 bases). There are 15 residues in the CDR3. Germline V gene data show CDR1 as MNHEY and CDR2 as SVGAGI. Trimming took off 5 bases at V and 3 bases at J, with 16 bases between the two ends. The CDR3 bases are TGTGCCAGCAGTCTCTCCAGGGACTATGACTATGGCTACACCTTC. This codes for CASSLSRDYDYGYTF.